Listed here is a single T cell receptor (beta chain). Its antigen remains unidentified. Within one base of it there is no much larger clone, and no base qualities were kept. Taken from cysteine to phenylalanine, the CDR3 has 15 residues. Only the CDR3 portion is preserved as DNA: 45 bases, with reading frame beginning at the first base. From V the trimming removes 3 bases and from J it removes 10 bases, while the gene matches leave 7 bases of the junction unaccounted for. CDR1 is given as LGHDT and CDR2 as YNNKEL, both from the germline V gene (reference sequence). The data belong to a study of blood T cell repertoires in COVID-19 (TCRdb year 2020). The study in broad terms: Samples from collaborators originated in the United States, Italy and Spain and spanned both the acute and convalescent phases of COVID-19. The material from the prospective study consisted of cDNA or gDNA derived from T cells, B-cell-depleted T cells, or PBMCs. Subjects who had been exposed to COVID-19, were actively infected with it, or had recovered from it provided the deeply sampled blood TCRbeta repertoires that made up the dataset. The repertoires were released in a freely available public database meant as a resource for research on the immune response to SARS-CoV-2. The samples were drawn from the first 160 participants of the ongoing ImmuneRACE study and from 950 to 1,500 subjects provided by 6 global collaborators. Nearly every sample came with metadata listing a de-identified subject ID, COVID-19 status, age in years and sex. Where HLA class I and class II types were available, the types were taken from metadata supplied by the sample provider, not from assay-based typing.

Study-level results and caveats: The quantity of clinical and demographic metadata differed by source and by participant and was supplied without curation.

TCRbeta CDR3 regions were amplified from genomic DNA using the immunoSEQ Assay, a bias-controlled multiplex PCR. On the authors' methods: The number of nucleated cells in each sample was estimated from the amplification of reference gene primers within the assay. To quantify the absolute abundance of each unique TCRbeta CDR3 rearrangement, sequence reads were collapsed and filtered. For each sample, productive Simpson clonality was calculated by taking the square root of Simpson's diversity index across productive rearrangements. Imported from immuneACCESS, the table was reduced by TCRdb to in-frame sequences with V and J called. These copies leave out some clones; in studies compared against another copy, an unresolved V gene accounts for under half, and the cause of the remainder is not known. V and J calls and clone size come straight from that table; D and trimming were deduced from the DNA. For this sample there are around 220,000 clones; around 80% appear just once. The biggest ten clones account for about 9.4% of the sample.

The collaborating institutions used their own protocols to collect whole blood in K2EDTA tubes. For TCRbeta analysis, collaborators shipped samples as frozen whole blood, isolated PBMCs, or DNA extracted from either of those sample types. The source material was peripheral blood. The chain links TRBV3-1 (or the pseudogene TRBV3-2) with TRBJ1-6; TRBD1 fits 9 bases in the junction. This TCR was recovered from a woman of 80 years or more with acute or convalescent COVID-19. In nucleotide form, the sequence is TGTGCCAGCAGCCACGGGGACAGGGTTAGCTCACCCCTCCACTTT. This encodes CASSHGDRVSSPLHF.